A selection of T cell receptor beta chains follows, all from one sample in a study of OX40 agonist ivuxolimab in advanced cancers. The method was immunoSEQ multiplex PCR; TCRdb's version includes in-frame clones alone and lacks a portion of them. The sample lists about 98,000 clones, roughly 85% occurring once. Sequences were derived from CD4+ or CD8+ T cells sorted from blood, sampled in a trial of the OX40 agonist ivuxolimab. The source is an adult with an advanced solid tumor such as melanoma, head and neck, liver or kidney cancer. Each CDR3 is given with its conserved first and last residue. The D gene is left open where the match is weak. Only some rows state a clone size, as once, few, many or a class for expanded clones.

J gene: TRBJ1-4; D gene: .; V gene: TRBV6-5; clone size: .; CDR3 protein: CASRTKGSGSEKLFF; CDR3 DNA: TGTGCCAGCAGGACGAAGGGGTCGGGATCTGAAAAACTGTTTTTT
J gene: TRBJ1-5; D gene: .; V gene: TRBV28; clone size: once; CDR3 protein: CASSLLGNQPQHF; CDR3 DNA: TGTGCCAGCAGTTTACTCGGCAATCAGCCCCAGCATTTT
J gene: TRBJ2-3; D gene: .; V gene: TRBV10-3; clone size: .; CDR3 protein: CAISGSGRAPSTDTQYF; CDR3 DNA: TGTGCCATCAGCGGGAGTGGTAGAGCCCCTAGCACAGATACGCAGTATTTT
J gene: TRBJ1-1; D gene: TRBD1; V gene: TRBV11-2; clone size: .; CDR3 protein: CASSLGGTGAMNTEAFF; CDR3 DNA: TGTGCCAGCAGCCTAGGCGGGACAGGGGCGATGAACACTGAAGCTTTCTTT
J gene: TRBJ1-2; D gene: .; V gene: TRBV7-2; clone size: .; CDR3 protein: CASSFTGRLAYGYTF; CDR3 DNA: TGTGCCAGCAGCTTCACAGGGAGGTTGGCCTATGGCTACACCTTC
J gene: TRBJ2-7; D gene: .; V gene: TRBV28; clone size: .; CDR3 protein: CASSSLGDGQYF; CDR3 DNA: TGTGCCAGCAGCTCCCTCGGGGACGGGCAGTACTTC
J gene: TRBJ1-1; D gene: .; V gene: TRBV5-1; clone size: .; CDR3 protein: CASSSNTEAFF; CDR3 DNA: TGCGCCAGCAGCTCCAACACTGAAGCTTTCTTT
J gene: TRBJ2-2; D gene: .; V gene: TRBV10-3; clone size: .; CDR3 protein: CAIKPDTAAVGELFF; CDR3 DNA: TGTGCCATCAAGCCGGACACGGCGGCCGTCGGGGAGCTGTTTTTT
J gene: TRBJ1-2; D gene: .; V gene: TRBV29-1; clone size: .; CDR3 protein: CSVLHQGRGYTF; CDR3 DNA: TGCAGCGTGTTACATCAGGGCCGTGGCTACACCTTC
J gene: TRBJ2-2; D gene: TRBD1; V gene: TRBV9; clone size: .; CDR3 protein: CASSVVQWGTAHAGELFF; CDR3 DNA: TGTGCCAGCAGCGTAGTTCAGTGGGGGACAGCCCACGCCGGGGAGCTGTTTTTT
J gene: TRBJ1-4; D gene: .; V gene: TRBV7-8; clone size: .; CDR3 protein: CASSFNSLGRNEKLFF; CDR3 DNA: TGTGCCAGCAGCTTTAACTCGCTTGGCAGAAATGAAAAACTGTTTTTT
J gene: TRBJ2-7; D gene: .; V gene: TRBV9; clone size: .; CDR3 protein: CASSASDGFSYEQYF; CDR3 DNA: TGTGCCAGCAGCGCTTCGGACGGGTTTTCCTACGAGCAGTACTTC
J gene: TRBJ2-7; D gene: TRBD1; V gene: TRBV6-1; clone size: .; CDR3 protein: CASSRTGGIYEQYF; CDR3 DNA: TGTGCCAGCAGTCGGACAGGGGGTATCTACGAGCAGTACTTC
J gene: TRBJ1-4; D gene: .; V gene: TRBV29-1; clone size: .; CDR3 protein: CSVEPPKGGEATNEKLFF; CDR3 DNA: TGCAGCGTTGAACCCCCAAAGGGGGGGGAAGCAACTAATGAAAAACTGTTTTTT
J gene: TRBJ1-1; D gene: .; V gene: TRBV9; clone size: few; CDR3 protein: CASSVAGRGGTEAFF; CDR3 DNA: TGTGCCAGCAGCGTAGCAGGCAGGGGAGGGACTGAAGCTTTCTTT
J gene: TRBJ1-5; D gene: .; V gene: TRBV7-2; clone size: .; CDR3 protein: CASSLAGQPQHF; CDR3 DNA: TGTGCCAGCAGCTTAGCTGGGCAGCCCCAGCATTTT
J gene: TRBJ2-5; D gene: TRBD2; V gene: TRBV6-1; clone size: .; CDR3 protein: CASPGRAGETQYF; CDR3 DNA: TGTGCCAGCCCAGGGAGGGCGGGTGAGACCCAGTACTTC
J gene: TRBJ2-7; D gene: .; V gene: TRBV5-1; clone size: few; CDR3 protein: CASSLAGSYEQYF; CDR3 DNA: TGCGCCAGCAGCTTGGCAGGGTCCTACGAGCAGTACTTC
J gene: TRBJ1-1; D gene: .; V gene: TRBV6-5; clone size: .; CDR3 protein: CASRTGVAEAFF; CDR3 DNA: TGTGCCAGCAGAACCGGGGTGGCTGAAGCTTTCTTT
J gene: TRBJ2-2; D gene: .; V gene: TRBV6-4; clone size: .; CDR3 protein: CASSADRFTGELFF; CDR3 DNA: TGTGCCAGCAGTGCCGACAGATTCACCGGGGAGCTGTTTTTT
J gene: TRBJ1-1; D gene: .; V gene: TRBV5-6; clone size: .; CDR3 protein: CASSLGGKGAFF; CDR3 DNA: TGTGCCAGCAGCTTGGGGGGAAAAGGAGCTTTCTTT
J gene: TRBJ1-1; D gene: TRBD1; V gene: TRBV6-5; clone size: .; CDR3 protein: CASSRTGLTEAFF; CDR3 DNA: TGTGCCAGCAGTCGGACAGGGCTCACTGAAGCTTTCTTT
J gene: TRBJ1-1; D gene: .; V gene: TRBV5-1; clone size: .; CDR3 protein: CASSLAKGWANTEAFF; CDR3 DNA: TGCGCCAGCAGCTTGGCCAAGGGCTGGGCGAACACTGAAGCTTTCTTT
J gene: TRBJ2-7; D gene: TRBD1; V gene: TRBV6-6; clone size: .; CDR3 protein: CASSLSGTGTSHEQYF; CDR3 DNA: TGTGCCAGCAGTCTCTCCGGGACAGGGACTTCCCACGAGCAGTACTTC
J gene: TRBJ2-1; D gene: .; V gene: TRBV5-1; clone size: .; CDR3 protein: CASTSFGQNYNEQFF; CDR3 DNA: TGCGCCAGCACTTCATTCGGACAGAACTACAATGAGCAGTTCTTC
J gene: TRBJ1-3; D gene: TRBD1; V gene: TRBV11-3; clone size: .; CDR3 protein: CASSPGQGPGNTIYF; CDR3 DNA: TGTGCCAGCAGCCCGGGACAGGGGCCCGGAAACACCATATATTTT
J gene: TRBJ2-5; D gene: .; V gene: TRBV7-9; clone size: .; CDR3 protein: CASSTGRGAETQYF; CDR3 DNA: TGTGCCAGCAGCACTGGACGGGGGGCAGAGACCCAGTACTTC